Listed below are T cell receptor beta chains from one sample, sequenced in a study of response to subunit inactivated influenza vaccine. TCRdb re-called the RT-PCR reads through MiXCR, storing one row per CDR3 protein. Among approximately 530,000 distinct CDR3 sequences, over 10% were seen once, and the ten largest hold about an eighth. The input for sequencing was PBMCs from blood, taken more than 35 days after vaccination. The receptors were sampled from a man aged 45-60 years who received an inactivated influenza vaccine. Both conserved end residues are trimmed from each CDR3. The D gene is left open where the match is weak.

v_call	d_call	j_call	cdr3_aa
TRBV6-1	.	TRBJ1-6	ASSNSGGASPLH
TRBV29-1	.	TRBJ2-3	SVDPSGTDTQY
TRBV3-1	.	TRBJ2-2	ASSLAGRTGELF
TRBV12-3/TRBV12-4	TRBD2	TRBJ2-5	ASSFTQRGVETQY
TRBV7-2	.	TRBJ2-2	ASRTNGVTGELF
TRBV3-1	TRBD2	TRBJ2-1	ASSPPSGRTYNEQF
TRBV5-1	TRBD1	TRBJ2-7	ASSYFPGQGSYEQY
TRBV6-2/TRBV6-3	TRBD1	TRBJ2-7	ASRPSPGQASYEQY
TRBV20-1	TRBD1	TRBJ2-2	SARDQTGGWLSPNTGELF
TRBV6-1	TRBD1	TRBJ2-7	ASNTGGQSSYEQY
TRBV20-1	.	TRBJ2-7	SASVSSYEQY
TRBV4-1	TRBD2	TRBJ2-5	ASSQDVPAGGETQY
TRBV11-1	TRBD1	TRBJ2-6	ASSLVNRGRSSGANVLT
TRBV5-1	TRBD1	TRBJ2-5	ASSSRDRGETQY
TRBV7-2	.	TRBJ1-3	ASSLGVAGNTIY
TRBV7-2	.	TRBJ2-1	ASSLLEKYNEQF
TRBV6-2/TRBV6-3	TRBD1	TRBJ2-4	ASSLGTGGAKNIQY
TRBV11-2	.	TRBJ2-4	ASSPDIKNIQY
TRBV18	.	TRBJ2-3	ASSPGREPQY
TRBV5-1	.	TRBJ2-7	ASSLVSGDEQY
TRBV6-1	.	TRBJ2-7	ASSEGAYEQY
TRBV12-3/TRBV12-4	.	TRBJ2-1	ASSFGQHNEQF
TRBV20-1	TRBD2	TRBJ2-7	SPSGSSGEQY
TRBV7-8	TRBD2	TRBJ2-1	ASSLFPTSGVDEQF
TRBV15	.	TRBJ2-7	ATSRDFERGSSYEQY
TRBV4-2	TRBD2	TRBJ2-3	ASSQDRGGSTDTQY
TRBV5-1	.	TRBJ1-2	ASRGTPVSDGYT
TRBV7-2	.	TRBJ2-7	ASSLAGDSYEQY